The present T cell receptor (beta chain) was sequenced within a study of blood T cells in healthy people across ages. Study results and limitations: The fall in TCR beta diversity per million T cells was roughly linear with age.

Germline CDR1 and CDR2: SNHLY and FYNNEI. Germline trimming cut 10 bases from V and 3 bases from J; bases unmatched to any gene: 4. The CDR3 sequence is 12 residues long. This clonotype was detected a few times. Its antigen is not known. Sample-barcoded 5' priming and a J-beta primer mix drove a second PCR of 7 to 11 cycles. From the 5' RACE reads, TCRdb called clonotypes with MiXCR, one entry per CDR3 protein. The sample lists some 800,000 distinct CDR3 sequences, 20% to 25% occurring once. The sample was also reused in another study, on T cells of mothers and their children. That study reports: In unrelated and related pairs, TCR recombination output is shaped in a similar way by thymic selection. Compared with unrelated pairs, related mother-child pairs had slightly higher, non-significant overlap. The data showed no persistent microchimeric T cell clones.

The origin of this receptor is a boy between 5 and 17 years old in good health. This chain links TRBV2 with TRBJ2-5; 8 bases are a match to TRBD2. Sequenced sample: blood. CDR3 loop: CATGGAEETQYF. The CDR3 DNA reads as TGTGCCACCGGGGGGGCCGAAGAGACCCAGTACTTC.